Sequencing of this T cell receptor beta chain was carried out in a study of blood T cell repertoires in COVID-19. Study summary: T cells, B-cell-depleted T cells, or PBMCs provided the cDNA or gDNA that served as material.

Profiling relied on immunoSEQ multiplex PCR, and the TCRdb table lists in-frame clones only, not all of them. The sample records about 98,000 clones, 87% being singletons. Remarks on this clone: One end of the junction varies from germline; a read error may be responsible.

The CDR3 is 14 amino acids. The germline V gene encodes CDR1 SSHAT and CDR2 FNYEAQ (reference sequence). The chain links TRBV7-7 to TRBJ2-5, with a possible D match to TRBD2 (5 bases). The specimen was peripheral blood. This sequence was found in a man aged 50-59 years with active COVID-19. The CDR3 region is CASSLNFEGKTQYF. DNA of the CDR3: TGTGCTAGCAGCTTAAACTTCGAGGGAAAGACCCAGTACTTC.